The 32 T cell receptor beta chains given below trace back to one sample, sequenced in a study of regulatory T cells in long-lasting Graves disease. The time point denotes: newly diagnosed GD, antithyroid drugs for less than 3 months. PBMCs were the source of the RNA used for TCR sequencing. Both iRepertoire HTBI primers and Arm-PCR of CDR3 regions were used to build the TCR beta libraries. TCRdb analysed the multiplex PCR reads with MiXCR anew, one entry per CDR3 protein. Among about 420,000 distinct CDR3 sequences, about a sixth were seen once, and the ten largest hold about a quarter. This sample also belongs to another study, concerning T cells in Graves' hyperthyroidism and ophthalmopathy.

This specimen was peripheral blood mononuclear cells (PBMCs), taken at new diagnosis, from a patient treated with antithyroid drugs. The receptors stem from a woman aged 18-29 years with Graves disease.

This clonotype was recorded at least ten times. CDR3 sequence: CSARETVNTEAFF. Here the CDR3 DNA reads TGCAGTGCTAGAGAAACAGTAAACACTGAAGCTTTCTTT. The chain links TRBV20-1 to TRBJ1-1; D remains ambiguous. Germline values: CDR1 DFQATT, CDR2 SNEGSKA (reference sequence). CDR3 length: 13 amino acids. V was pared by 0 bases and J by 2 bases, with 7 bases between.

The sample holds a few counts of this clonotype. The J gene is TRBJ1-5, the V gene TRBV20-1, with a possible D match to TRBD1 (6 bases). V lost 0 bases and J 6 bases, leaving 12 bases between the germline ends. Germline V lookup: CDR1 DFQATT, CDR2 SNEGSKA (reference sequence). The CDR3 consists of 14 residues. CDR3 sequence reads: CSAREGVGGQPQHF. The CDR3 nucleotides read TGCAGTGCTAGAGAGGGGGTAGGGGGTCAGCCCCAGCATTTT.

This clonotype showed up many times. CDR3 coding DNA: TGTGCCAGCAGTGCTAGCGGGAAGGGGGAGCAGTTCTTC. Translation gives CASSASGKGEQFF. This sequence joins TRBV13 and TRBJ2-1, with 9 bases lining up with TRBD2. The CDR3 contains 13 residues. Germline loops: CDR1 PRHDT, CDR2 FYEKMQ (reference sequence). The J segment lost 10 bases and the V segment lost 6 bases, leaving 7 bases of the junction unmatched.

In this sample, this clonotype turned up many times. CDR3 bases: TGTGCCAGCAGCTTAGACCCATCCTACAATGAGCAGTTCTTC. Amino acid sequence: CASSLDPSYNEQFF. The chain employs TRBV11-1 and TRBJ2-1; D not certain. In germline, CDR1 is SGHAT, CDR2 FQDESV (reference sequence). V was shortened by 1 base and J by 1 base, with 5 bases between the two germline ends. This CDR3 has 14 residues.

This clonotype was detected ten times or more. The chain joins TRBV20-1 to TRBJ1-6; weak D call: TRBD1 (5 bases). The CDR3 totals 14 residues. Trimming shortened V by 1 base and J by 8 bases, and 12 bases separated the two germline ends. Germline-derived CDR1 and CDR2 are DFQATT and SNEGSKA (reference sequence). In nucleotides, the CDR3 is TGCAGTGCTAGAGCCCGGACAACCTATTCACCCCTCCACTTT. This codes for CSARARTTYSPLHF.

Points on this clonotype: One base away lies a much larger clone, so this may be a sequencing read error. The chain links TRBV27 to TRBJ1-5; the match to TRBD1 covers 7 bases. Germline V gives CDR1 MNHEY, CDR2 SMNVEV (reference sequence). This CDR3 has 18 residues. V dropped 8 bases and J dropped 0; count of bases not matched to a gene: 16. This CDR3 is CASGPTLVGQYSNQPQHF. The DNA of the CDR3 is TGTGCCAGCGGCCCAACCCTAGTGGGACAGTATAGCAATCAGCCCCAGCATTTT.

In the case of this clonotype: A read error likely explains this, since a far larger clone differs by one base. In DNA, the CDR3 is TGTGCCAGCAGCTTGAGCGGGGACAGCGCAGATACGCAGTATTTT. Its translation is CASSLSGDSADTQYF. The rearrangement links TRBV7-6 to TRBJ2-3, with D perhaps given as TRBD1 or TRBD2 (7 bases each). Trimming took 3 bases from V and 4 from J, leaving 14 bases between them. The CDR3 has 15 residues. From germline, CDR1 is SGHVS and CDR2 FNYEAQ.

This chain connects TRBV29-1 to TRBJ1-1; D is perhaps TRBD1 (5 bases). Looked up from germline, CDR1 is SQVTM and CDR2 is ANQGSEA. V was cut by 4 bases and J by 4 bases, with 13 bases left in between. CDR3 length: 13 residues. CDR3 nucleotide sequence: TGCAGCGTTGCCGGGGGGGAATTCACTGAAGCTTTCTTT. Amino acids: CSVAGGEFTEAFF.

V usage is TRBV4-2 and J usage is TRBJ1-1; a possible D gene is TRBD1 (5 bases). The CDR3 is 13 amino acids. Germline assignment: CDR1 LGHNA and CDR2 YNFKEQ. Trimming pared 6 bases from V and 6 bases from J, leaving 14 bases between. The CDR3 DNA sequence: TGTGCCAGCAGTACTCCGGGGGACCCTGAAGCTTTCTTT. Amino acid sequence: CASSTPGDPEAFF.

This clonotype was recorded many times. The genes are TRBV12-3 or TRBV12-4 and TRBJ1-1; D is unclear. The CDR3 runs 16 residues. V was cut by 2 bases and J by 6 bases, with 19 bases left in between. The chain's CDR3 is CASSLFDGSKRPEAFF. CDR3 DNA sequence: TGTGCCAGCAGTTTATTCGACGGGAGCAAGCGGCCTGAAGCTTTCTTT.

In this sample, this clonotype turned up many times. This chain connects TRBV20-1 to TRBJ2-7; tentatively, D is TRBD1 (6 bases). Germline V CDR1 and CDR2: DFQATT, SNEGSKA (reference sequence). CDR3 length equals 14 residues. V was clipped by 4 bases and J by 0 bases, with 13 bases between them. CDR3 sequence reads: CSANRVSASYEQYF. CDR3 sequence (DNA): TGCAGTGCTAACAGGGTTTCCGCCTCCTACGAGCAGTACTTC.

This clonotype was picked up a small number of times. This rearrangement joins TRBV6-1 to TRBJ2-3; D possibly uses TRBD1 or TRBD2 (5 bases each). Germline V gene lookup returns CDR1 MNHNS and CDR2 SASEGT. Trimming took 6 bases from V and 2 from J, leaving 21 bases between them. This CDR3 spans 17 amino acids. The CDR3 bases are TGTGCCAGCAGGACCCTACGGGACGGCAAATCCACAGATACGCAGTATTTT. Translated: CASRTLRDGKSTDTQYF.

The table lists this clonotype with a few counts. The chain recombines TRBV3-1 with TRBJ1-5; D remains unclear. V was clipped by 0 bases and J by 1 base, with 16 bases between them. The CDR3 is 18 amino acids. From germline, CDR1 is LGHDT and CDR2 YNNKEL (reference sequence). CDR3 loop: CASSQDRSDLGSNQPQHF. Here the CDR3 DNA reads TGTGCCAGCAGCCAAGATCGGTCGGACCTTGGGAGCAATCAGCCCCAGCATTTT.

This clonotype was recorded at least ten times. The CDR3 DNA is TGTGCCAGCAGCTTAAATTACTATTCCTACGAGCAGTACTTC. This codes for CASSLNYYSYEQYF. The genes are TRBV7-2 and TRBJ2-7; D is undetermined. The CDR3 contains 14 residues. V shed 2 bases and J shed 1 base, with 9 bases lying between them. CDR1 and CDR2 from the germline V gene are SGHTA and FQGNSA.

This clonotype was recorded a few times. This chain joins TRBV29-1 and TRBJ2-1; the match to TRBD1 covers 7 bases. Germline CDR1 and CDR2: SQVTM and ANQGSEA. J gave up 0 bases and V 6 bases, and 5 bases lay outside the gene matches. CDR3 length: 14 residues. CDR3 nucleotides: TGCAGCGTCCCCAGGGGGAGCTCCTACAATGAGCAGTTCTTC. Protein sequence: CSVPRGSSYNEQFF.

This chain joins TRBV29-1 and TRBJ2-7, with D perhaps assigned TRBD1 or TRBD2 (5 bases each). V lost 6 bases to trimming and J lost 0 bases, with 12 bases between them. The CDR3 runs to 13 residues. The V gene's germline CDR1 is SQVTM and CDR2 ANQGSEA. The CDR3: CSVGDAFSYEQYF. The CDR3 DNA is TGCAGCGTCGGGGACGCATTCTCCTACGAGCAGTACTTC.

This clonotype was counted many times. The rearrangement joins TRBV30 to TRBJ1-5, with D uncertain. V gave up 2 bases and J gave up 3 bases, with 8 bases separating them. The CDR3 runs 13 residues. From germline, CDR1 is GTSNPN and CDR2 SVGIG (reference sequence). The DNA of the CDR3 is TGTGCCTGGAGTAGATCGGCCAATCAGCCCCAGCATTTT. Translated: CAWSRSANQPQHF.

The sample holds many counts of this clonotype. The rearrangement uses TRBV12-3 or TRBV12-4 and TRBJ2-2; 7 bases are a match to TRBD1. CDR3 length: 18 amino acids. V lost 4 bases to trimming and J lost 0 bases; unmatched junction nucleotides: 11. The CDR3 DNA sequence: TGTGCCAGCAGTTCGGAAGGGATTGGACAGGCGAACACCGGGGAGCTGTTTTTT. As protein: CASSSEGIGQANTGELFF.

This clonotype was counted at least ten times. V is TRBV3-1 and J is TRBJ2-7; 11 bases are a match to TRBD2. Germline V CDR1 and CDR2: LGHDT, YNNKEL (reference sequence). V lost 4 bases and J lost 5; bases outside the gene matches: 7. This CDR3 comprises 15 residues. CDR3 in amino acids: CASSPTGLAGDEQYF. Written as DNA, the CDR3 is TGTGCCAGCAGCCCCACAGGACTAGCGGGTGACGAGCAGTACTTC.

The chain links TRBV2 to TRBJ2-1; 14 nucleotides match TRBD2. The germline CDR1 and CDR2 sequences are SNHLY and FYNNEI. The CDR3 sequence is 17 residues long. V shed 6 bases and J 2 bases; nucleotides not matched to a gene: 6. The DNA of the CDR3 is TGTGCCAGCAGCAGACTAGCGGGAGGGATTACCTACAATGAGCAGTTCTTC. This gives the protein CASSRLAGGITYNEQFF.

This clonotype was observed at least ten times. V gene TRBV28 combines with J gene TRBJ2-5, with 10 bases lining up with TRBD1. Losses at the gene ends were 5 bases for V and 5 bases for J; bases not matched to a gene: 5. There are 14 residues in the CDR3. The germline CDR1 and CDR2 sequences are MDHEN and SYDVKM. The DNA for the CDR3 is TGTGCCAGCAGTCTGACAGGGGGCTGGGAGACCCAGTACTTC. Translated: CASSLTGGWETQYF.

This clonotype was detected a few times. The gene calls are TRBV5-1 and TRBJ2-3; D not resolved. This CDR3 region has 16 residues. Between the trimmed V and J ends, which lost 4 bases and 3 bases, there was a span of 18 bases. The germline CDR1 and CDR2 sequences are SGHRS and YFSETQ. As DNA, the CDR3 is TGCGCCAGCAGCGCCAGCCGAAGCCCGAGTACAGATACGCAGTATTTT. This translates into CASSASRSPSTDTQYF.

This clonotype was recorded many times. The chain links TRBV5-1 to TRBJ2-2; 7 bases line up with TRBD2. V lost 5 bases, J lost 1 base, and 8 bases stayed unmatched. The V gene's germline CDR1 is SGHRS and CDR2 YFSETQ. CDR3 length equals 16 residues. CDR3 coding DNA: TGCGCCAGCAGACTGGACGGCGGGAGGAACACCGGGGAGCTGTTTTTT. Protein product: CASRLDGGRNTGELFF.

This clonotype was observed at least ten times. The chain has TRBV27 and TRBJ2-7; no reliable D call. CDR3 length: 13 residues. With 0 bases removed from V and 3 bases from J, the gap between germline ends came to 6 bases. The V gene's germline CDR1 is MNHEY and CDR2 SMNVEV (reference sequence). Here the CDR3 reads CASSLSSVYEQYF. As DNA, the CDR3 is TGTGCCAGCAGTTTATCATCCGTCTACGAGCAGTACTTC.

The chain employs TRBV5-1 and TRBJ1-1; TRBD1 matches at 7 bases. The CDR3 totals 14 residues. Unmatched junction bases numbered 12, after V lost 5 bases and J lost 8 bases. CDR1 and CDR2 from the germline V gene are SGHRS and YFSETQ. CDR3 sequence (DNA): TGCGCCAGCAGTTTTGGGGGAGGGGGCGAGGAAGCTTTCTTT. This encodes CASSFGGGGEEAFF.

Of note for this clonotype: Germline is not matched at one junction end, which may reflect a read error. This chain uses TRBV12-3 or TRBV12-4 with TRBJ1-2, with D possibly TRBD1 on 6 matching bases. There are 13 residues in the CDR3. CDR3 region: CACRRNRDYGYTF. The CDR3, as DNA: TGTGCCTGCAGAAGAAACAGGGACTATGGCTACACCTTC.

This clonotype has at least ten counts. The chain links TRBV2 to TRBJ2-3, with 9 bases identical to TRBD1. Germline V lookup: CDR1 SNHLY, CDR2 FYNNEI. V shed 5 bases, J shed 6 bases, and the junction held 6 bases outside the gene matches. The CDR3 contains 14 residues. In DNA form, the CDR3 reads TGTGCCAGCAGTCCGGGACAGGGAGGGGATACGCAGTATTTT. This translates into CASSPGQGGDTQYF.

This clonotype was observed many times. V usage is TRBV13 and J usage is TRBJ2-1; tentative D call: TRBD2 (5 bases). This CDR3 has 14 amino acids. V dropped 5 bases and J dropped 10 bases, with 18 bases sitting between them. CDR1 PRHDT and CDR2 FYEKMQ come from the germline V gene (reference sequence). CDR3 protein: CASSTKTGEEEQFF. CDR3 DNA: TGTGCCAGCAGCACTAAAACCGGGGAAGAGGAGCAGTTCTTC. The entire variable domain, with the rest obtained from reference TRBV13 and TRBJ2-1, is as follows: AAGVIQSPRHLIKEKRETATLKCYPIPRHDTVYWYQQGPGQDPQFLISFYEKMQSDKGSIPDRFSAQQFSDYHSELNMSSLELGDSALYFCASSTKTGEEEQFFGPGTRLTVL.

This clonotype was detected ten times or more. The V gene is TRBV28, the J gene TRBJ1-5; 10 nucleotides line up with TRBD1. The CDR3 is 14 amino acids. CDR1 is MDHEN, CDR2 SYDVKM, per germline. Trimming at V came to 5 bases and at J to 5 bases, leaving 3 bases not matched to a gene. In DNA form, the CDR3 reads TGTGCCAGCAGTGGGACAGGGGAACATCAGCCCCAGCATTTT. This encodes CASSGTGEHQPQHF.

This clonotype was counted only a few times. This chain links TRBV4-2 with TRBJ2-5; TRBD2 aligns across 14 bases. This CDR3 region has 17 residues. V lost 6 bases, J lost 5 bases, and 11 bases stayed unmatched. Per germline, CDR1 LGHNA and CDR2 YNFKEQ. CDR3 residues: CASRPGLAGESGETQYF. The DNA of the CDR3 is TGTGCCAGCAGACCGGGACTAGCGGGAGAGTCGGGGGAGACCCAGTACTTC.

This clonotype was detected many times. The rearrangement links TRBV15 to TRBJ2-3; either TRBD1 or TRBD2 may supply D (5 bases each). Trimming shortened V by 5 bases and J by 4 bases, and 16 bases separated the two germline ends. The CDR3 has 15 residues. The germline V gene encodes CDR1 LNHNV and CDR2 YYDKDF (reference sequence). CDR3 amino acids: CATSRRRGAADTQYF. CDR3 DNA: TGTGCCACCAGCCGCCGGCGAGGGGCGGCAGATACGCAGTATTTT.

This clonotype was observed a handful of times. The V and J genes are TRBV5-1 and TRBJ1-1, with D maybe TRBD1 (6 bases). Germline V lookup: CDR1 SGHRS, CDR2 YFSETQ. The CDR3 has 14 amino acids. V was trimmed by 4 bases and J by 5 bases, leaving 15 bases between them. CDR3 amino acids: CASSTPRGGTEAFF. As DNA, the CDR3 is TGCGCCAGCAGCACCCCTAGGGGGGGGACTGAAGCTTTCTTT.